This TCR beta chain was recovered during a study of T-cell reconstitution after alpha-beta-depleted transplantation in children. Study-level findings and limits: It was reported that alpha-beta T cells came from several hundred expanded graft clones (about two months after transplant).

The TCRbeta library was prepared with unique molecular identifiers. From the PCR reads, TCRdb called clonotypes with MiXCR, one entry per CDR3 protein. The data contain about 490,000 distinct CDR3 sequences, 10% to 13% of them singletons. Trimming shortened V by 1 base and J by 2 bases, and 12 bases separated the two germline ends. The germline gives CDR1 SGHTA, CDR2 FQGNSA. This CDR3 region has 15 residues. This clonotype was seen many times. Its antigen remains unidentified. The sequences come from PBMCs, collected before TCRalphabeta/CD19-depleted stem cell transplant. The V call is TRBV7-2, the J call TRBJ2-7; D might be TRBD1 (6 bases). This sequence originates from a child younger than 10 with inherited bone marrow failure, due to receive a stem cell transplant. The CDR3 region is CASSLVGTQTYEQYF. CDR3 coding DNA: TGTGCCAGCAGCTTAGTAGGGACACAAACCTACGAGCAGTACTTC.